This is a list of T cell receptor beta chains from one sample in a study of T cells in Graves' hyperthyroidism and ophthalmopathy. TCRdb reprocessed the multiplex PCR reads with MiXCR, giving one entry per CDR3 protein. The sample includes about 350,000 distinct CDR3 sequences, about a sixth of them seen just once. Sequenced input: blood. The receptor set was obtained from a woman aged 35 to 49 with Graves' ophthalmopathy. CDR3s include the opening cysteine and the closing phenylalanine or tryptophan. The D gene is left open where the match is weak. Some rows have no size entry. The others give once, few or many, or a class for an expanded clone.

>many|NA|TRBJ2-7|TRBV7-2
CASSLKGGTGSYEQYF
TGTGCCAGCAGCCTCAAGGGGGGGACAGGATCTTACGAGCAGTACTTC
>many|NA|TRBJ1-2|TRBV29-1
CSVVQDAYGYTF
TGCAGCGTTGTGCAGGACGCCTATGGCTACACCTTC
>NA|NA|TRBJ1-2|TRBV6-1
CATHRPARYGYNF
TGTGCCACCCACCGACCAGCCCGCTATGGCTACAACTTC
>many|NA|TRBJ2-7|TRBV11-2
CASSLDPQGWEQYF
TGTGCCAGCAGCTTAGATCCACAGGGTTGGGAGCAGTACTTC
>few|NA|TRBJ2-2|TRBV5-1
CASSKLNTGELFF
TGCGCCAGCAGTAAACTGAACACCGGGGAGCTGTTTTTT
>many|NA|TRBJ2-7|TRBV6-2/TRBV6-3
CASSFSITYEQYF
TGTGCCAGCAGCTTCAGCATAACCTACGAGCAGTACTTC
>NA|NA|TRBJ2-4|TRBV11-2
CASSLSRPDTPSKNIQYF
TGTGCCAGCAGCTTATCCCGGCCAGACACACCGTCCAAAAACATTCAGTACTTC
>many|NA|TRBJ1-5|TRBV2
CASSDSGVNQPQHF
TGTGCCAGCAGTGACTCTGGGGTCAATCAGCCCCAGCATTTT
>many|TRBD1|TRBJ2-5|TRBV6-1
CATWNRDRWGWGTQYF
TGTGCCACCTGGAACCGGGACAGATGGGGTTGGGGGACCCAGTACTTC
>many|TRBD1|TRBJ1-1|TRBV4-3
CASSKYQGGTTEAFF
TGCGCCAGCAGCAAATATCAGGGGGGCACCACTGAAGCTTTCTTT
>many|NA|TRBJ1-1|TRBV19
CASSPETGNTEAFF
TGTGCCAGTAGTCCGGAGACCGGAAACACTGAAGCTTTCTTT
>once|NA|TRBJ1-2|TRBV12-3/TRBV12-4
CASRKPGLGYGYTF
TGTGCCAGCAGAAAACCGGGACTCGGATATGGCTACACCTTC
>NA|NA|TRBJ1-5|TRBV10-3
CAIGRDNQPQHF
TGTGCCATCGGACGAGACAATCAGCCCCAGCATTTT
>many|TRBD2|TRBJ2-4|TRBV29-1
CSAAGLAGGGNIQYF
TGCAGCGCCGCAGGACTAGCGGGAGGCGGAAACATTCAGTACTTC
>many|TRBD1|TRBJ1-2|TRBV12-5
CASGLVLGQELRGYTF
TGTGCTAGTGGTTTGGTACTGGGACAGGAATTGCGGGGCTACACCTTC
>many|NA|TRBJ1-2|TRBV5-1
CASSLGRGDGYTF
TGCGCCAGCAGCTTGGGTCGAGGAGATGGCTACACCTTC
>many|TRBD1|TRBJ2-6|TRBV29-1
CSVEVARDRRISGANVLTF
TGCAGCGTTGAGGTCGCCCGGGACAGGAGAATTTCTGGGGCCAACGTCCTGACTTTC
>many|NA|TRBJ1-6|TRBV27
CASSLGVTGYGSPLHF
TGTGCCAGCAGTTTAGGGGTAACAGGGTACGGTTCACCCCTCCACTTT
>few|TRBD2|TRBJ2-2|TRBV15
CATSRVVAGALGELFF
TGTGCCACCAGCAGAGTGGTAGCGGGGGCCCTCGGGGAGCTGTTTTTT
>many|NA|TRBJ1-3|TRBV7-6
CASSLVLGHNSGNTIYF
TGTGCCAGCAGCTTAGTCTTGGGACACAACTCTGGAAACACCATATATTTT
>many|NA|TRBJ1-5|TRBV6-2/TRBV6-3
CASSYSSSQGLRNQPQHF
TGTGCCAGCAGTTACTCGAGTTCTCAGGGTTTGCGGAATCAGCCCCAGCATTTT
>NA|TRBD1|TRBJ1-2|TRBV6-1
CASIKRGQGFYGYTF
TGTGCCAGCATCAAACGGGGACAGGGATTCTATGGCTACACCTTC
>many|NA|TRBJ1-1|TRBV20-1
CSANPSPAMNTEAFF
TGCAGTGCAAACCCCTCCCCCGCTATGAACACTGAAGCTTTCTTT
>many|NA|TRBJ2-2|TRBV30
CAWSRQTDTGELFF
TGTGCCTGGAGTAGACAGACGGACACCGGGGAGCTGTTTTTT
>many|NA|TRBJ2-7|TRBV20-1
CSARDLQITYEQYF
TGCAGTGCTAGAGATCTTCAGATTACCTACGAGCAGTACTTC
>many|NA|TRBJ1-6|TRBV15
CATSRVTGQNSPLHF
TGTGCCACCAGCAGGGTAACAGGGCAAAATTCACCCCTCCACTTT
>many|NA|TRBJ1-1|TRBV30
CAWSRRTQNTEAFF
TGTGCCTGGAGTCGTCGCACGCAGAACACTGAAGCTTTCTTT
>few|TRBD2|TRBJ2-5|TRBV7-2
CASLERGGRVLETQYF
TGTGCCAGCCTTGAGCGGGGGGGGAGGGTTCTGGAGACCCAGTACTTC
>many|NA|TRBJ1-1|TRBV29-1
CSVKGGGSTEAFF
TGCAGCGTGAAGGGAGGGGGATCCACTGAAGCTTTCTTT
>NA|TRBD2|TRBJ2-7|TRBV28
CASSHDRGLAETYEQYF
TGTGCCAGCAGCCACGACAGGGGACTAGCGGAAACCTACGAGCAGTACTTC
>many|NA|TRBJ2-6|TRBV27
CASSLRASGANVLTF
TGTGCCAGCAGTTTGAGGGCCTCGGGGGCCAACGTCCTGACTTTC
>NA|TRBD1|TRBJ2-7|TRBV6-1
CASSPTTGGIYEQYF
TGTGCCAGCAGTCCGACGACAGGGGGAATCTACGAGCAGTACTTC
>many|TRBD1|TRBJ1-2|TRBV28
CASSSPGTGYGYGYTF
TGTGCCAGCAGTTCCCCCGGGACAGGGTATGGCTATGGCTACACCTTC
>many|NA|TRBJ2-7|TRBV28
CASTGGPVSYEQYF
TGTGCCAGCACTGGGGGTCCCGTATCCTACGAGCAGTACTTC
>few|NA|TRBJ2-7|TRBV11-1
CASSLSRGEASGPLGEQYF
TGTGCCAGCAGCCTCTCGAGGGGGGAGGCGAGCGGACCTCTAGGTGAGCAGTACTTC
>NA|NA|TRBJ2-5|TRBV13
CASSLVVREGEETQYF
TGTGCCAGCAGCTTAGTGGTCAGGGAGGGGGAAGAGACCCAGTACTTC
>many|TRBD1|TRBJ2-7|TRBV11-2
CASSLGWDRRDEQYF
TGTGCCAGCAGCTTAGGTTGGGACAGGAGAGACGAGCAGTACTTC
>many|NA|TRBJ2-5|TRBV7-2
CASSLVRRPGSQYF
TGTGCCAGCAGCTTAGTCCGCCGGCCCGGGTCCCAGTACTTC
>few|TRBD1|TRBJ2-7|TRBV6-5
CASSYGGTGTEQYF
TGTGCCAGCAGTTACGGCGGGACAGGGACCGAGCAGTACTTC
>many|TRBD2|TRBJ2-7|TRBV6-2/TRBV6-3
CASSYSRLAGFMTDEQYF
TGTGCCAGCAGTTACTCGAGACTAGCGGGATTCATGACGGACGAGCAGTACTTC
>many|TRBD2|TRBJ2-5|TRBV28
CASSVQWGGVRQETQYF
TGTGCCAGCAGTGTCCAGTGGGGGGGAGTTCGGCAAGAGACCCAGTACTTC
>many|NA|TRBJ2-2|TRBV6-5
CASSYRPGELFF
TGTGCCAGCAGTTATCGCCCCGGGGAGCTGTTTTTT
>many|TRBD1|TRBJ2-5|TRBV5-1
CASSLAGQGQETQYF
TGCGCCAGCAGCTTGGCAGGACAGGGGCAAGAGACCCAGTACTTC
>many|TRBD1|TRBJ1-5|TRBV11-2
CASSPGTGTYQPQHF
TGTGCCAGCAGCCCCGGGACAGGGACTTATCAGCCCCAGCATTTT
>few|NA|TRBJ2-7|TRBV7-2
CASSPRRMAPYEQYF
TGTGCCAGCAGCCCCAGACGGATGGCCCCCTACGAGCAGTACTTC
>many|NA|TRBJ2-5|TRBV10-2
CASAGTIKETQYF
TGCGCCAGCGCCGGGACCATAAAAGAGACCCAGTACTTC